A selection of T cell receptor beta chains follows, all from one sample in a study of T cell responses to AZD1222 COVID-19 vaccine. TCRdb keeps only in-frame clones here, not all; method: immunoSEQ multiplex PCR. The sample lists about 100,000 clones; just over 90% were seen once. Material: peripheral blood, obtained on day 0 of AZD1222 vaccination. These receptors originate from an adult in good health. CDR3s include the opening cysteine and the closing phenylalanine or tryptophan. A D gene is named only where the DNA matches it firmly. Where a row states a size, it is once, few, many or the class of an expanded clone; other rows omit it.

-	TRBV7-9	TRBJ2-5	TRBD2	TGTGCCAGCAGCCCAAGACTAGCGGGGGAGGAGACCCAGTACTTC	CASSPRLAGEETQYF
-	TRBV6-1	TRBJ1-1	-	TGTGCCAGCAGGGAAACGAGGAAATACAGGGTAGTGAACACTGAAGCTTTCTTT	CASRETRKYRVVNTEAFF
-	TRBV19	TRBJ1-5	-	TGTGCCAGTAGTATAGATGGGGCAGGGGGCAATCAGCCCCAGCATTTT	CASSIDGAGGNQPQHF
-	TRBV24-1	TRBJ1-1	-	TGTGCCACCAGTGATTTTGCAGGGACTGAAGCTTTCTTT	CATSDFAGTEAFF
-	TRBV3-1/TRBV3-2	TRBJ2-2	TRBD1	TGTGCCAGCAGCCACGAACAGGGGAGAGGCACCGGGGAGCTGTTTTTT	CASSHEQGRGTGELFF
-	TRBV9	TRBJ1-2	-	TGTGCCAGCAGCGGTGACATAGCTAACTATGGCTACACCTTC	CASSGDIANYGYTF
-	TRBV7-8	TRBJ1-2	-	TGTGCCAGCAGCTTAGTTGCCGGTCAGGGGAACTATGGCTACACCTTC	CASSLVAGQGNYGYTF
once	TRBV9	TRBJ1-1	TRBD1	TGTGCCAGCAGCGACGAGACAGGGCCTAACACTGAAGCTTTCTTT	CASSDETGPNTEAFF
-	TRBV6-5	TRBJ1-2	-	TGTGCCAGCACCCCGACTTACTTTGGTGGCTACACCTTC	CASTPTYFGGYTF
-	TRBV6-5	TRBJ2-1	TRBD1	TGTGCCAGCAGTTGGGACAGGGCGACGAATGAGCAGTTCTTC	CASSWDRATNEQFF
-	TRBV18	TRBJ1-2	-	TGTGCCAGCTCACCATGGGGGGAAGGTAATGGCTACACCTTC	CASSPWGEGNGYTF
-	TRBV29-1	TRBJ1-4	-	TGCAGCGTTGAGGGATCTGCAACTAATGAAAAACTGTTTTTT	CSVEGSATNEKLFF
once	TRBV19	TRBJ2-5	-	TGTGCCAGTAGTAATCGCGTCGGGGAGACCCAGTACTTC	CASSNRVGETQYF
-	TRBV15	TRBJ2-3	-	TGTGCCACCAGCAGCGTAGGGGTTGCTAGCACAGATACGCAGTATTTT	CATSSVGVASTDTQYF
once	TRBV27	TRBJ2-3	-	TGTGCCAGCAGTTTTAGGCGGGACAGCAACACAGATACGCAGTATTTT	CASSFRRDSNTDTQYF
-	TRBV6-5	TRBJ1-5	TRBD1	TGTGCCAGCAGCAGAGACAGGGTTCATCAGCCCCAGCATTTT	CASSRDRVHQPQHF
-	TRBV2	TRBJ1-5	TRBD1	TGTGCCAGCAGTGGGTTTACAGGGGGACCGTGGAGCAATCAGCCCCAGCATTTT	CASSGFTGGPWSNQPQHF
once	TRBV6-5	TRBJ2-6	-	TGTGCCAGCAGTTACGACGGGATTTCTGGGGCCAACGTCCTGACTTTC	CASSYDGISGANVLTF
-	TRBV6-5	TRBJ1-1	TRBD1	TGTGCCAGCGGAAACCAGGGGGCACTGAACACTGAAGCTTTCTTT	CASGNQGALNTEAFF
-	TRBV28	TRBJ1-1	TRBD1	TGTGCCAGCACCACCTGGGGACAGGGAGACACTGAAGCTTTCTTT	CASTTWGQGDTEAFF
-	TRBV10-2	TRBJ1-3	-	TGCGCCAGCAGTGAAGGGGCCGCCGCGGGAAACACCATATATTTT	CASSEGAAAGNTIYF
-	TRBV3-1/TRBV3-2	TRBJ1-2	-	TGTGCCAGCATTTCTTGGGGGGGTGGCTACACCTTC	CASISWGGGYTF
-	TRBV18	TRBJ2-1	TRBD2	TGTGCCAGCTCACCACAGCGGGGTCGGAATGAGCAGTTCTTC	CASSPQRGRNEQFF
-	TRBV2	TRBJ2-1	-	TGTGCCAGCCTCCGGACAGACAATGAGCAGTTCTTC	CASLRTDNEQFF
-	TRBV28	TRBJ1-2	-	TGTGCCAGCAGTCCTGATGACGGCTACACCTTC	CASSPDDGYTF
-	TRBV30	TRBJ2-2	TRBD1	TGTGCCTGGGGACAGGGGAACACCGGGGAGCTGTTTTTT	CAWGQGNTGELFF
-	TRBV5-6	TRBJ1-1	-	TGTGCCAGCAGCTTGGCGTGGGGCCAACCGTGGAGGAGCACTGAAGCTTTCTTT	CASSLAWGQPWRSTEAFF
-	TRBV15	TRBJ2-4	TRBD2	TGTGCCACCAGCAGAGTGGGACTAGCGGATCTTTTTGAGAACATTCAGTACTTC	CATSRVGLADLFENIQYF
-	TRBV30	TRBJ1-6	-	TGTGCCTGGAGTGCGGAAGGACCGTCCTATTCACCCCTCCACTTT	CAWSAEGPSYSPLHF
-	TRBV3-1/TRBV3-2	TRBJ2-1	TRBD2	TGTGCCAGCAGCCAAGACCCTAGCGGGGGGTACAATGAGCAGTTCTTC	CASSQDPSGGYNEQFF
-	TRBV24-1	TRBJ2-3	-	TGTGCCACCAGTGCTCGACCCGGGACTGGGGGTTTATCAGATACGCAGTATTTT	CATSARPGTGGLSDTQYF
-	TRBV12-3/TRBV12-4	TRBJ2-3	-	TGTGCCAGCAGTTTACGCGGCACAGATACGCAGTATTTT	CASSLRGTDTQYF
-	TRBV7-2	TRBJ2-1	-	TGTGCCAGCAGCTCCCCGGGCGATGAGCAGTTCTTC	CASSSPGDEQFF
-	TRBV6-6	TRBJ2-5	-	TGTGCCAGCAGGGACGAGGGGGAGACCCAGTACTTC	CASRDEGETQYF
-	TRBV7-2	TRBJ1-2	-	TGTGCCAGCAGCTCGGGGATGGACTATGGCTACACCTTC	CASSSGMDYGYTF
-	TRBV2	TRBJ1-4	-	TGTGCCAGCAGTGAGGGGACACTAGAGGATGAAAAACTGTTTTTT	CASSEGTLEDEKLFF
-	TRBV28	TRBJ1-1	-	TGTGCCAGCAGCGAGACAGGAGGACTTTTGGACACTGAAGCTTTCTTT	CASSETGGLLDTEAFF
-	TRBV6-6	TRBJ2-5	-	TGTGCCAGCAGTCCTTACACTAGAAGGAAAGAGACCCAGTACTTC	CASSPYTRRKETQYF
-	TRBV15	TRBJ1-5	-	TGTGCCACCAGCAGAGCTCTCAGTCAGCCCCAGCATTTT	CATSRALSQPQHF
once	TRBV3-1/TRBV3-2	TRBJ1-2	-	TGTGCCAGCAGCCAAGGCGTCGTCGATGGATATGGCTACACCTTC	CASSQGVVDGYGYTF
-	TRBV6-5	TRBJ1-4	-	TGTGCCAGCAGTTACTCAGACCGGCAGGGCCAAAAACTGTTTTTT	CASSYSDRQGQKLFF
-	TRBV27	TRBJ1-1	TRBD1	TGTGCCAGCAGTATGACAGGGGCCACTGAAGCTTTCTTT	CASSMTGATEAFF
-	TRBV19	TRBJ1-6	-	TGTGCCAGTAGTAAGAACAGGGATTCACCCCTCCACTTT	CASSKNRDSPLHF
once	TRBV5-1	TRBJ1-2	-	TGCGCCAGCAGCTTGGGAGTCTCGGAGGAGTATGGCTACACCTTC	CASSLGVSEEYGYTF
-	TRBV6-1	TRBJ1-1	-	TGTGCCAGCAGTGAAAGCGGGTGGGGAAACACTGAAGCTTTCTTT	CASSESGWGNTEAFF
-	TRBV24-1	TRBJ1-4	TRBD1	TGTGCCACCAGTGCTGACAGGGAAGGGAGAAATGAAAAACTGTTTTTT	CATSADREGRNEKLFF
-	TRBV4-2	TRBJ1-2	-	TGTGCCAGCAGCCAAGATTTCGGGCAGGATGGCTACACCTTC	CASSQDFGQDGYTF
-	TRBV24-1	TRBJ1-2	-	TGTGCCACCAGTGAGGCTACAGGGACTTATGGCTACACCTTC	CATSEATGTYGYTF